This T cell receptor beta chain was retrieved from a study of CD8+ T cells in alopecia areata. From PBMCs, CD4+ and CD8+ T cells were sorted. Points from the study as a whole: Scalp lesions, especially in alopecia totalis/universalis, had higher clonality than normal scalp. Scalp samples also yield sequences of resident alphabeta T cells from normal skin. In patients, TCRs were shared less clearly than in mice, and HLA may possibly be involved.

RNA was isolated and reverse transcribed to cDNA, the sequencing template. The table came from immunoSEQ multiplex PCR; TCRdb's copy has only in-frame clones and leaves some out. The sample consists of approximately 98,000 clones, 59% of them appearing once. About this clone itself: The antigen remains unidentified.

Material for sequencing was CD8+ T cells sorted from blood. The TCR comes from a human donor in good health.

Here the CDR3 reads CASSSPGSAYNEQFF. DNA for the CDR3: TGTGCCAGCAGCTCCCCCGGGTCGGCCTACAATGAGCAGTTCTTC. This sequence joins TRBV7-9 and TRBJ2-1; no definite D call. This CDR3 has 15 amino acids. The V gene lost 4 bases and the J gene lost 2 bases, with 12 bases spanning the gap. Germline V gene data show CDR1 as SEHNR and CDR2 as FQNEAQ (reference sequence).